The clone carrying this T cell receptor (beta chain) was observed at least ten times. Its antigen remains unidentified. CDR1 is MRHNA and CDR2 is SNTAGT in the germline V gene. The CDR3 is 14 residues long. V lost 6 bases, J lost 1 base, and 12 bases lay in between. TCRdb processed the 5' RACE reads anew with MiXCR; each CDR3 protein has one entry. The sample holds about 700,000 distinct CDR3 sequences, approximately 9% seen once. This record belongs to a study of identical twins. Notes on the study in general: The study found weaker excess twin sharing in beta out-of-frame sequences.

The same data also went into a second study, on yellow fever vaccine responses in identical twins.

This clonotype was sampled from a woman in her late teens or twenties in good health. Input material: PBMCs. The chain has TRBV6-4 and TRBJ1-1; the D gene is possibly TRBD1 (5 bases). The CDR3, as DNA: TGTGCCAGCAGGACAGACAACCGGAACACTGAAGCTTTCTTT. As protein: CASRTDNRNTEAFF.